What follows are 20 T cell receptor beta chains derived from one specimen sequenced in a study of T cell changes during pregnancy in multiple sclerosis. The assay was immunoSEQ multiplex PCR, and TCRdb's table has in-frame clones only and misses some. The sample contains roughly 100,000 clones, 90% to 95% of which appear only once. This sample comprised peripheral blood, obtained after pregnancy. The receptors shown here come from a female donor in good health, enrolled as a control in a pregnancy study.

This clone came up once. The chain is built from TRBV5-1 and TRBJ2-1, with D possibly TRBD2 on 7 matching bases. In germline, CDR1 is SGHRS, CDR2 YFSETQ. V was trimmed by 4 bases and J by 10 bases, leaving 18 bases between them. This CDR3 has 14 residues. CDR3 amino acids: CASSLGGGPSEQFF. The CDR3 DNA reads TGCGCCAGCAGCCTGGGGGGGGGCCCCTCGGAGCAGTTCTTC. Combining the CDR3 with reference TRBV5-1 and TRBJ2-1 gives the whole variable domain KAGVTQTPRYLIKTRGQQVTLSCSPISGHRSVSWYQQTPGQGLQFLFEYFSETQRNKGNFPGRFSGRQFSNSRSEMNVSTLELGDSALYLCASSLGGGPSEQFFGPGTRLTVL.

The CDR3 bases are TGTGCCAGCAGCCGGGACACCCCAAATGAAAAACTGTTTTTT. It codes for CASSRDTPNEKLFF. This chain connects TRBV7-9 to TRBJ1-4, with TRBD1 as a possible D gene (6 bases). The V gene lost 5 bases and the J gene lost 5 bases, with 12 bases spanning the gap. Germline V gene data show CDR1 as SEHNR and CDR2 as FQNEAQ (reference sequence). This CDR3 comprises 14 residues.

The V gene is TRBV5-4, the J gene TRBJ1-2, with TRBD1 matching over 8 bases. V lost 3 bases and J lost 5; bases outside the gene matches: 12. Per germline, CDR1 SGHNT and CDR2 YYREEE (reference sequence). CDR3 length equals 16 residues. CDR3 protein: CASSSPTGQEKYGYTF. CDR3 sequence (DNA): TGTGCCAGCAGCTCCCCAACGGGACAGGAAAAATATGGCTACACCTTC.

V and J are TRBV7-6 and TRBJ1-3, with TRBD1 matching over 8 bases. Germline lookup yields CDR1 SGHVS and CDR2 FNYEAQ. J gave up 0 bases and V 3 bases, and 4 bases lay outside the gene matches. The length of the CDR3 is 16 residues. Here the CDR3 DNA reads TGTGCCAGCAGCTTGGGGACAGGCGACTCTGGAAACACCATATATTTT. Encoded protein: CASSLGTGDSGNTIYF. Complete variable domain (other parts from reference TRBV7-6 and TRBJ1-3): GAGVSQSPRYKVTKRGQDVALRCDPISGHVSLYWYRQALGQGPEFLTYFNYEAQQDKSGLPNDRFSAERPEGSISTLTIQRTEQRDSAMYRCASSLGTGDSGNTIYFGEGSWLTVV.

V is TRBV12-5 and J is TRBJ2-5, with TRBD1 as a possible D gene (6 bases). The germline V gene has CDR1 LGHNT and CDR2 FRNRAP. This CDR3 is built from 14 residues. Trimming took 4 bases from V and 5 from J, leaving 14 bases between them. The CDR3, as DNA: TGTGCTAGTGGTTCAACAGGGACCAGGGAGACCCAGTACTTC. Protein product: CASGSTGTRETQYF.

V gene TRBV10-3 combines with J gene TRBJ1-1; D is undetermined. The CDR3 runs to 15 residues. In germline, CDR1 is ENHRY, CDR2 SYGVKD. Trimming cost V 2 bases and J 5 bases, with 15 bases left between them. This CDR3 reads CAISEEGGRGTEAFF. As DNA, the CDR3 is TGTGCCATCAGTGAGGAAGGTGGGCGGGGTACTGAAGCTTTCTTT.

J is TRBJ2-7 and V is TRBV7-2; D perhaps matches TRBD2 (5 bases). V was pared by 4 bases and J by 2 bases, with 12 bases between. The V gene's germline CDR1 is SGHTA and CDR2 FQGNSA. The CDR3 runs 14 residues. DNA for the CDR3: TGTGCCAGCAGCTCGGGGTTCATAACCTACGAGCAGTACTTC. Its protein product is CASSSGFITYEQYF.

This rearrangement joins TRBV2 to TRBJ2-5; 9 bases are a match to TRBD1. The ends lost 6 bases at V and 2 bases at J; junction bases unmatched: 7. Germline values: CDR1 SNHLY, CDR2 FYNNEI. CDR3 size: 15 residues. The CDR3, as DNA: TGTGCCAGCAGATATGACAGGGGGAGGCAAGAGACCCAGTACTTC. It codes for CASRYDRGRQETQYF. The full variable domain, its missing parts supplied by reference TRBV2 and TRBJ2-5, is EPEVTQTPSHQVTQMGQEVILRCVPISNHLYFYWYRQILGQKVEFLVSFYNNEISEKSEIFDDQFSVERPDGSNFTLKIRSTKLEDSAMYFCASRYDRGRQETQYFGPGTRLLVL.

The CDR3 loop reads CASSLRRGQLNSPLHF. The CDR3 region has the DNA TGTGCCAGCAGCTTACGGCGGGGACAGCTTAATTCACCCCTCCACTTT. The chain combines TRBV7-2 with TRBJ1-6; 7 nucleotides align to TRBD1. Germline V gives CDR1 SGHTA, CDR2 FQGNSA. This CDR3 has 16 residues. V dropped 2 bases and J dropped 6; count of bases not matched to a gene: 7.

The chain carries TRBV13 and TRBJ2-7, with TRBD1 as a possible D gene (6 bases). Germline loops: CDR1 PRHDT, CDR2 FYEKMQ (reference sequence). V was pared by 5 bases and J by 1 base, with 15 bases between. This CDR3 spans 15 amino acids. In DNA, the CDR3 is TGTGCCAGCAGCGCGACGGACAGAGGGTCCTACGAGCAGTACTTC. Its translation: CASSATDRGSYEQYF.

This chain uses TRBV4-3 with TRBJ2-4; 9 bases match TRBD2. J was trimmed by 6 bases and V by 0 bases; bases with no gene match: 3. CDR3 size: 15 residues. Germline values: CDR1 LGHNA, CDR2 YSLEER. Here the CDR3 reads CASSQERGGRNIQYF. CDR3 in DNA: TGCGCCAGCAGCCAAGAGCGGGGGGGGAGAAACATTCAGTACTTC.

This sequence joins TRBV12-2 and TRBJ2-2; the D call in the table, TRBD1, was not verified against the DNA. TRBV12-2 has pseudogene status. The CDR3 runs 15 residues. DNA of the CDR3: TGTGCAAGTCGCTTATGTGGGCAGAACACCGGGGAGCTGTTTTTT. Amino acid sequence: CASRLCGQNTGELFF.

V gene TRBV18 combines with J gene TRBJ1-1, with D hard to call. V dropped 3 bases and J dropped 2 bases, with 13 bases sitting between them. This CDR3 has 15 amino acids. CDR1 is KGHSH, CDR2 LQKENI, per germline. The CDR3 nucleotides read TGTGCCAGCTCACCCGAGATAGCCGCTAACACTGAAGCTTTCTTT. Translating gives CASSPEIAANTEAFF.

This sequence joins TRBV6-5 and TRBJ1-2; 8 bases match TRBD1. CDR3 size: 13 residues. Germline-derived CDR1 and CDR2 are MNHEY and SVGAGI. With 6 bases clipped from V and 4 bases from J, the junction kept 4 bases outside the gene matches. Written as DNA, the CDR3 is TGTGCCAGCAGCCCGGGACAGGCCTATGGCTACACCTTC. This encodes CASSPGQAYGYTF.

The V gene is TRBV7-9, the J gene TRBJ2-7, with D perhaps matching TRBD2 (6 bases). The CDR3 has 13 residues. The V end was cut by 1 base, the J end by 2 bases, with 6 bases between. Looked up from germline, CDR1 is SEHNR and CDR2 is FQNEAQ (reference sequence). The CDR3 protein is CASSLGRAYEQYF. As DNA, the CDR3 is TGTGCCAGCAGCTTAGGGAGGGCCTACGAGCAGTACTTC.

This clone was seen a few times. V gene TRBV4-3 combines with J gene TRBJ1-2, with 7 bases aligning to TRBD1. The V gene's germline CDR1 is LGHNA and CDR2 YSLEER. The CDR3 spans 14 residues. V shed 4 bases and J 5 bases; nucleotides not matched to a gene: 7. The CDR3 spells CASSPLQGRYGYTF. CDR3 nucleotides: TGCGCCAGCAGCCCACTACAGGGGCGGTATGGCTACACCTTC.

This chain connects TRBV5-1 to TRBJ2-2; the D gene is possibly TRBD1 (5 bases). Germline CDR1 is SGHRS and CDR2 is YFSETQ. The V end lost 0 bases, the J end lost 0 bases, and 9 bases lay between the germline ends. This CDR3 has 16 residues. The CDR3 here is CASSLDQGTNTGELFF. DNA of the CDR3: TGCGCCAGCAGCTTGGACCAGGGAACGAACACCGGGGAGCTGTTTTTT.

The chain recombines TRBV18 with TRBJ1-1, with TRBD1 matching over 8 bases. CDR1 and CDR2 (germline): KGHSH, LQKENI. The CDR3 sequence is 14 residues long. V was pared by 4 bases and J by 2 bases, with 3 bases of the junction left unmatched. The CDR3 DNA reads as TGTGCCAGCTCACTCGGACAGGGTAACACTGAAGCTTTCTTT. Translated, it gives CASSLGQGNTEAFF.

The chain joins TRBV28 to TRBJ1-4, with a weak D call TRBD1 (5 bases). Germline CDR1 reads MDHEN; CDR2 reads SYDVKM. The CDR3 has 13 amino acids. Trimming left V 2 bases short and J 6 bases short, with 7 bases between. The CDR3 is CASSLGGDEKLFF. The DNA for the CDR3 is TGTGCCAGCAGTTTAGGGGGGGATGAAAAACTGTTTTTT. Variable domain in full (rest from reference TRBV28 and TRBJ1-4): DVKVTQSSRYLVKRTGEKVFLECVQDMDHENMFWYRQDPGLGLRLIYFSYDVKMKEKGDIPEGYSVSREKKERFSLILESASTNQTSMYLCASSLGGDEKLFFGSGTQLSVL.

Only one count was recorded for this clone. The rearrangement joins TRBV7-2 to TRBJ1-1; TRBD1 is a possible D gene (6 bases). V was trimmed by 4 bases and J by 4 bases, leaving 13 bases between them. The CDR3 sequence is 14 residues long. Per the germline V gene, CDR1 is SGHTA and CDR2 is FQGNSA. As DNA, the CDR3 is TGTGCCAGCAGCTCCAGGGGTCGCGCCACTGAAGCTTTCTTT. Encoded protein: CASSSRGRATEAFF.